The T cell receptor (beta chain) described here comes from a study of post-analysis software for immune sequencing data. Background on the study: Courses of disease covered relapsing-remitting, secondary progressive and progressive-relapsing multiple sclerosis.

Germline V lookup: CDR1 MGHRA, CDR2 YSYEKL. The CDR3 loop spans 20 amino acids. The ends lost 3 bases at V and 6 bases at J; junction bases unmatched: 18. A word on this clonotype: The antigen remains unidentified.

Study-wide points: Multiple sclerosis was associated with a significant reduction in normalized Chao1 diversity relative to controls. Four or five TRBV segments, TRBV5-6, TRBV5-1 and TRBV20-1 among them, were found more frequent in patients than controls.

Included in the TCR beta cDNA libraries were unique molecular identifiers. cDNA molecules numbering 450,000 to 650,000 came from approximately 0.91 to 9.4 million T cells. TCRdb processed the PCR reads anew with MiXCR; each CDR3 protein has one entry. The table lists 450,000 to 700,000 distinct CDR3 sequences, roughly 47% of them singletons. The TCR comes from a girl aged 10-17 years with multiple sclerosis. This chain connects TRBV4-1 to TRBJ2-2; 11 bases are a match to TRBD2. The specimen was blood. Here the CDR3 reads CASSHPRASGGLRWAGELFF. The CDR3 DNA reads TGCGCCAGCAGCCACCCACGGGCTAGCGGGGGGCTCCGATGGGCCGGGGAGCTGTTTTTT.